Included here is one T cell receptor (beta chain) sequence, with context. The data were produced by immunoSEQ multiplex PCR, yet TCRdb's version contains in-frame clones alone and is incomplete. The table records about 170,000 clones, 84% of them present only once. This CDR3 region has 13 residues. CDR1 is LNHDA, CDR2 SQIVND, per germline (reference sequence). V lost 3 bases, J lost 4 bases, and 7 bases lay in between. This sample is drawn from a study of blood T cell repertoires in COVID-19. What was sequenced was peripheral blood. The rearrangement uses TRBV19 and TRBJ1-5; no clear D. The clonotype originates from a man in his 70s with active or convalescent COVID-19. CDR3 loop: CASSIPGNQPQHF. The CDR3 coding sequence is TGTGCCAGTAGTATCCCGGGAAATCAGCCCCAGCATTTT. Full variable domain (missing parts from reference TRBV19 and TRBJ1-5): DGGITQSPKYLFRKEGQNVTLSCEQNLNHDAMYWYRQDPGQGLRLIYYSQIVNDFQKGDIAEGYSVSREKKESFPLTVTSAQKNPTAFYLCASSIPGNQPQHFGDGTRLSIL.